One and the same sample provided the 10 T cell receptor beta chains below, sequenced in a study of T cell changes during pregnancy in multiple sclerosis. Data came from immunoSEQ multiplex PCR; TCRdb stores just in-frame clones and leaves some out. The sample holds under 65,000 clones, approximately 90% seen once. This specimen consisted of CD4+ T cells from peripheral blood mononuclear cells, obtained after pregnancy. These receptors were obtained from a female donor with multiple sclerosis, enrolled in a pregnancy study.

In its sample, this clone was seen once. The CDR3 region is CASSMVRDYEQYF. The CDR3 DNA sequence: TGTGCCAGTAGTATGGTCCGGGACTACGAGCAGTACTTC. This chain uses TRBV19 with TRBJ2-7, with D maybe TRBD2 (5 bases). V was cut by 3 bases and J by 3 bases, with 9 bases left in between. Germline V lookup: CDR1 LNHDA, CDR2 SQIVND (reference sequence). The CDR3 spans 13 residues.

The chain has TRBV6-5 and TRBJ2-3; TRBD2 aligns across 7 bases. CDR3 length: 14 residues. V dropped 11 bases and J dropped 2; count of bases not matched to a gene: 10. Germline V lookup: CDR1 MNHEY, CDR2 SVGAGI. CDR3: CAVRRDYYTDTQYF. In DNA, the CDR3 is TGTGCCGTACGACGGGACTACTACACAGATACGCAGTATTTT.

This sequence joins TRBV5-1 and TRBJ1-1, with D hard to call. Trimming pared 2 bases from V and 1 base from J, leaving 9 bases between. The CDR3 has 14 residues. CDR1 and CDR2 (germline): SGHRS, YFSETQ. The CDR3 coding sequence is TGCGCCAGCAGCTTAGACACTGGGAACACTGAAGCTTTCTTT. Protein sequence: CASSLDTGNTEAFF. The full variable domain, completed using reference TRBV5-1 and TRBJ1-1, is KAGVTQTPRYLIKTRGQQVTLSCSPISGHRSVSWYQQTPGQGLQFLFEYFSETQRNKGNFPGRFSGRQFSNSRSEMNVSTLELGDSALYLCASSLDTGNTEAFFGQGTRLTVV.

CDR3 DNA: TGTGCCAGCAGCCCAGGGTGGGGGCAGGATCAGCCCCAGCATTTT. Residues: CASSPGWGQDQPQHF. The V call is TRBV7-2, the J call TRBJ1-5, with D maybe TRBD1 (6 bases). CDR1 and CDR2 (germline): SGHTA, FQGNSA. The CDR3 loop spans 15 amino acids. Trimming stripped 5 bases from V and 5 bases from J, with 16 bases between.

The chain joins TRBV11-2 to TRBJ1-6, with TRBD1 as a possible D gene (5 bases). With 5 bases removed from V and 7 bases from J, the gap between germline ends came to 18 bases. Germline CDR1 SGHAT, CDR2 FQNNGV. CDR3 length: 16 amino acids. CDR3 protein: CASSHIGGGENSPLHF. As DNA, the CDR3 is TGTGCCAGCAGCCATATTGGGGGAGGTGAGAATTCACCCCTCCACTTT. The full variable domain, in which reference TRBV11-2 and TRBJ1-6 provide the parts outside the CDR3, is EAGVAQSPRYKIIEKRQSVAFWCNPISGHATLYWYQQILGQGPKLLIQFQNNGVVDDSQLPKDRFSAERLKGVDSTLKIQPAKLEDSAVYLCASSHIGGGENSPLHFGNGTRLTVT.

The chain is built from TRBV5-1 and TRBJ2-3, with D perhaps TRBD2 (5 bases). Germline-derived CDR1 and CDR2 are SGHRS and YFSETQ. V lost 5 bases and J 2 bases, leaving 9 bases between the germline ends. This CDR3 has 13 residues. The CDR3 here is CASSRRDTDTQYF. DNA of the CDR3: TGCGCCAGCAGTCGCCGGGACACAGATACGCAGTATTTT.

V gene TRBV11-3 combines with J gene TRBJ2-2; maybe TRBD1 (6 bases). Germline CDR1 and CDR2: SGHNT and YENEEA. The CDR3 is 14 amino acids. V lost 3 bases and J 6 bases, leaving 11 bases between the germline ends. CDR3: CASSFATGSGELFF. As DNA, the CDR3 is TGTGCCAGCAGCTTCGCTACAGGGTCCGGGGAGCTGTTTTTT.

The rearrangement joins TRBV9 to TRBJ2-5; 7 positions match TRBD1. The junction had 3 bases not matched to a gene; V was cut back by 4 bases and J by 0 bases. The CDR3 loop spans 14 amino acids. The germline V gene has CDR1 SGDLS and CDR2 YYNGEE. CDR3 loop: CASSPGTDQETQYF. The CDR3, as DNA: TGTGCCAGCAGCCCCGGGACAGACCAAGAGACCCAGTACTTC.

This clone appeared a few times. CDR3 protein: CASSIDSIGGDYNQPQHF. For the CDR3, the DNA is TGTGCCAGTAGTATAGATTCTATTGGAGGAGACTACAATCAGCCCCAGCATTTT. The J gene is TRBJ1-5, the V gene TRBV19; D remains ambiguous. The CDR3 consists of 18 residues. Germline V CDR1 and CDR2: LNHDA, SQIVND (reference sequence). V was clipped by 0 bases and J by 3 bases, with 18 bases between them.

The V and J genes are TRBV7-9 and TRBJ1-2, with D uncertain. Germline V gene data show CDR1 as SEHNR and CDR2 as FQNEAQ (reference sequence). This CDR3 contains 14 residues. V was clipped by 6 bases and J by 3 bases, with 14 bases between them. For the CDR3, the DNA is TGTGCCAGCAGTCCGTTACAGATCTACTATGGCTACACCTTC. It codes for CASSPLQIYYGYTF.